The rows below give T cell receptor beta chains drawn from one sample of a study of early T cells in non-severe SARS-CoV-2 infection. TCRdb re-called the 5' RACE reads with MiXCR, one entry per CDR3 protein. The table includes roughly 52,000 distinct CDR3 sequences, about 8.2% detected once. Sequenced material: whole blood. The receptors were gathered from an adult who was a healthcare worker with PCR-confirmed SARS-CoV-2 infection or an uninfected control (not recorded which). Each CDR3 is given with its conserved first and last residue. The D gene is left open where the match is weak. Rows may omit the clone size; those that give it use once, few, many or a size class.

d_gene	v_gene	abundance	len	j_gene	CDR3aa	CDR3nt
-	TRBV7-9	-	16	TRBJ1-5	CASSLEGTYGNQPQHF	TGTGCCAGCAGCTTAGAGGGGACCTATGGCAATCAGCCCCAGCATTTT
-	TRBV4-3	few	18	TRBJ2-7	CASSRQTGAGAGLSEQYF	TGCGCCAGCAGCCGCCAAACGGGGGCTGGGGCAGGGCTTAGCGAGCAGTACTTC
TRBD1	TRBV29-1	many	15	TRBJ1-2	CSVTGTARGNYGYTF	TGCAGCGTAACCGGGACAGCTCGGGGTAACTATGGCTACACCTTC
TRBD2	TRBV12-3/TRBV12-4	few	16	TRBJ2-1	CASGPLRGGGGREQFF	TGTGCCAGCGGGCCACTTCGGGGGGGAGGCGGTCGGGAGCAGTTCTTC
-	TRBV29-1	-	10	TRBJ1-1	CSVGNTEAFF	TGCAGCGTCGGGAACACTGAAGCTTTCTTT
-	TRBV7-2	-	14	TRBJ2-1	CASSPFGAWNEQFF	TGTGCCAGCAGCCCTTTCGGGGCCTGGAATGAGCAGTTCTTC
TRBD2	TRBV20-1	few	16	TRBJ2-1	CSARDSSLAGRFEQFF	TGCAGTGCTAGAGATTCAAGCCTAGCGGGAAGGTTTGAGCAGTTCTTC
TRBD2	TRBV7-6	many	14	TRBJ2-1	CASSLMAGANEQFF	TGTGCCAGCAGCTTAATGGCGGGAGCCAATGAGCAGTTCTTC
-	TRBV10-2	many	11	TRBJ2-2	CASTRTGELFF	TGCGCCAGCACCAGGACCGGGGAGCTGTTTTTT
-	TRBV6-1	few	17	TRBJ2-6	CASSPLFTEVGANVLTF	TGTGCCAGCAGCCCCCTTTTTACAGAAGTAGGGGCCAACGTCCTGACTTTC
-	TRBV7-3	few	13	TRBJ1-1	CASSIGPPQGAFF	TGTGCCAGCAGCATCGGCCCCCCTCAGGGGGCTTTCTTT
TRBD2	TRBV11-2	-	17	TRBJ2-5	CASSGGVAGGTKETQYF	TGTGCCAGCAGCGGCGGTGTAGCGGGAGGGACTAAAGAGACCCAGTACTTC
-	TRBV20-1	many	11	TRBJ1-1	CSARKDSEAFF	TGCAGTGCTCGAAAGGACAGTGAAGCTTTCTTT
TRBD1	TRBV10-2	few	13	TRBJ1-3	CASKQGAGNTIYF	TGCGCCAGCAAACAGGGGGCTGGAAACACCATATATTTT
-	TRBV6-5	-	11	TRBJ1-1	CASSQGSEAFF	TGTGCCAGCAGCCAAGGGTCTGAAGCTTTCTTT
TRBD1	TRBV6-5	-	15	TRBJ1-4	CASSYGGQGNEKLFF	TGTGCCAGCAGTTACGGGGGACAGGGGAATGAAAAACTGTTTTTT
TRBD1	TRBV6-5	few	13	TRBJ2-7	CASSWGQYYGQYF	TGTGCCAGCAGTTGGGGACAGTACTACGGGCAGTACTTC
-	TRBV6-2/TRBV6-3	many	14	TRBJ1-5	CASSYRQGNQPQHF	TGTGCCAGCAGTTACCGGCAGGGCAATCAGCCCCAGCATTTT
-	TRBV11-2	many	15	TRBJ1-2	CASSAVGSYNYGYTF	TGTGCCAGCAGCGCAGTGGGCAGCTATAACTATGGCTACACCTTC
-	TRBV7-6	-	13	TRBJ2-5	CANSSKYRETQYF	TGTGCCAACAGCTCAAAATATCGGGAGACCCAGTACTTC
-	TRBV5-6	many	12	TRBJ2-4	CASSSSGNIQYF	TGTGCCAGCAGCTCAAGTGGAAACATTCAGTACTTC
-	TRBV7-9	few	14	TRBJ1-6	CASNKEQYNSPLHF	TGTGCCAGCAACAAAGAACAGTATAATTCACCCCTCCACTTT
-	TRBV20-1	many	13	TRBJ1-3	CSAQGNGGNTIYF	TGCAGTGCTCAGGGGAATGGTGGAAACACCATATATTTT
TRBD1	TRBV4-1	-	15	TRBJ2-7	CASSQDGQALFEQYF	TGCGCCAGCAGCCAAGACGGACAGGCCCTTTTCGAGCAGTACTTC
-	TRBV29-1	many	11	TRBJ2-1	CSVWKVGEQFF	TGCAGCGTTTGGAAGGTTGGTGAGCAGTTCTTC
TRBD2	TRBV18	-	16	TRBJ2-5	CASSPLRLAEQETQYF	TGTGCCAGCTCACCACTTCGACTAGCGGAACAAGAGACCCAGTACTTC
-	TRBV19	-	15	TRBJ2-3	CATKSRQVHTDTQYF	TGTGCCACTAAATCTCGACAGGTCCACACAGATACGCAGTATTTT
TRBD2	TRBV6-2/TRBV6-3	many	17	TRBJ2-5	CASSYSVSGLAEETQYF	TGTGCCAGCAGTTACTCGGTTTCTGGGCTAGCGGAAGAGACCCAGTACTTC
-	TRBV7-2	few	14	TRBJ1-1	CASSLTRGKTEAFF	TGTGCCAGCAGCTTAACGCGGGGAAAAACTGAAGCTTTCTTT
TRBD1	TRBV3-1	many	14	TRBJ1-5	CASSLQGGNQPQHF	TGTGCCAGCAGCCTCCAGGGGGGCAATCAGCCCCAGCATTTT
-	TRBV9	many	14	TRBJ2-7	CASSPASGSYEQYF	TGTGCCAGCAGCCCCGCGAGCGGGTCCTACGAGCAGTACTTC
-	TRBV15	many	14	TRBJ1-1	CATSSRVGGTEAFF	TGTGCCACCAGCAGCAGGGTTGGGGGCACTGAAGCTTTCTTT
TRBD1	TRBV10-1	-	14	TRBJ1-1	CASSVTGANTEAFF	TGCGCCAGCAGTGTGACAGGGGCGAACACTGAAGCTTTCTTT
TRBD2	TRBV25-1	many	13	TRBJ2-1	CASSASGTNEQFF	TGTGCCAGCAGTGCTAGCGGGACGAATGAGCAGTTCTTC
-	TRBV13	few	16	TRBJ2-1	CASSLEGLDSYNEQFF	TGTGCCAGCAGCTTAGAGGGACTTGACTCCTACAATGAGCAGTTCTTC
-	TRBV19	-	16	TRBJ2-1	CASSILLGLTHDEQFF	TGTGCCAGTAGTATACTCCTCGGACTAACCCACGATGAGCAGTTCTTC
-	TRBV20-1	-	15	TRBJ1-2	CSAREQTEINYGYTF	TGCAGTGCTAGAGAGCAGACAGAGATTAACTATGGCTACACCTTC
TRBD1	TRBV5-5	-	17	TRBJ2-2	CASSRNPGQGNTGELFF	TGTGCCAGCAGCCGAAATCCGGGACAGGGTAACACCGGGGAGCTGTTTTTT
-	TRBV28	few	16	TRBJ2-4	CASSSPAGRAKNIQYF	TGTGCCAGCAGTTCCCCCGCGGGGCGAGCCAAAAACATTCAGTACTTC
-	TRBV19	-	16	TRBJ1-4	CASSLQGVATNEKLFF	TGTGCCAGTAGTCTACAGGGTGTTGCAACTAATGAAAAACTGTTTTTT
-	TRBV5-1	-	14	TRBJ2-7	CASSLEGPGDEQYF	TGCGCCAGCAGCTTGGAGGGTCCAGGGGACGAGCAGTACTTC
-	TRBV6-6	-	13	TRBJ2-5	CASSAPGVETQYF	TGTGCCAGCAGTGCCCCAGGGGTGGAGACCCAGTACTTC
-	TRBV9	-	15	TRBJ1-3	CASSVDGASGNTIYF	TGTGCCAGCAGCGTAGATGGGGCCTCTGGAAACACCATATATTTT
TRBD1	TRBV20-1	few	12	TRBJ2-7	CRLGQGTYEQYF	TGCAGGCTGGGACAGGGGACCTACGAGCAGTACTTC
-	TRBV28	medium-sized	14	TRBJ2-7	CASTLEGLSYEQYF	TGTGCCAGCACCCTAGAGGGACTTTCTTACGAGCAGTACTTC
-	TRBV12-3/TRBV12-4	-	12	TRBJ1-2	CASSPGQRGYTF	TGTGCCAGCAGTCCCGGACAGAGAGGCTACACCTTC
-	TRBV20-1	-	14	TRBJ2-3	CSARRGGHTDTQYF	TGCAGTGCTAGGAGGGGGGGTCACACAGATACGCAGTATTTT
-	TRBV27	many	14	TRBJ2-7	CASSPGYKSYEQYF	TGTGCCAGCAGTCCGGGGTACAAGTCCTACGAGCAGTACTTC
-	TRBV11-2	many	15	TRBJ1-3	CASRRSWDTGNTIYF	TGTGCCAGCAGGCGCAGTTGGGACACTGGAAACACCATATATTTT
TRBD2	TRBV27	many	18	TRBJ2-3	CASSRGLAGTPRTDTQYF	TGTGCCAGCAGTCGAGGACTAGCGGGTACCCCACGCACAGATACGCAGTATTTT
TRBD1	TRBV3-1	many	15	TRBJ1-2	CASSPRTGSNYGYTF	TGTGCCAGCAGCCCCCGGACAGGGAGCAACTATGGCTACACCTTC
-	TRBV7-2	many	12	TRBJ2-7	CASSRVRGEQYF	TGTGCCAGCAGCCGGGTCCGAGGGGAGCAGTACTTC
TRBD2	TRBV6-1	few	16	TRBJ2-3	CASRILAGGVTDTQYF	TGTGCCAGCAGAATTCTAGCGGGGGGGGTCACAGATACGCAGTATTTT
-	TRBV12-3/TRBV12-4	few	14	TRBJ2-2	CASSLGGASGELFF	TGTGCCAGCAGTTTAGGGGGGGCTAGCGGGGAGCTGTTTTTT